The rows below give T cell receptor beta chains drawn from one sample of a study of CD8 T cells in Susac syndrome. TCRdb processed the immunoSEQ multiplex PCR reads anew with MiXCR; each CDR3 protein has one entry. This table holds about 85,000 distinct CDR3 sequences, 85% to 95% found once. What was sequenced was CD8+ T cells from PBMCs. These receptors originate from a human donor with Susac syndrome. The CDR3 runs from the conserved cysteine through the conserved F or W. Each record gives: V gene, clone size, J gene, D gene, CDR3 DNA, CDR3 protein. D genes are given only for firm matches. Only some rows state a clone size, as once, few, many or a class for expanded clones.

V: TRBV28; size: once; J: TRBJ2-1; D: TRBD2; DNA: TGTGCCAGCACTACTAGCGTATACAATGAGCAGTTCTTC; CDR3: CASTTSVYNEQFF
V: TRBV29-1; size: .; J: TRBJ2-1; D: TRBD2; DNA: TGCAGCGCTCCACTTAGCGGGAGCGCGGGTGAGCAGTTCTTC; CDR3: CSAPLSGSAGEQFF
V: TRBV6-6; size: .; J: TRBJ2-3; D: TRBD2; DNA: TGTGCCAGCAGTTACCTAGCGGGAGATGTCGATACGCAGTATTTT; CDR3: CASSYLAGDVDTQYF
V: TRBV5-6; size: .; J: TRBJ1-2; D: .; DNA: TGTGCCAGCAGGGAGACTCAATACTACTATGGCTACACCTTC; CDR3: CASRETQYYYGYTF
V: TRBV12-3/TRBV12-4; size: .; J: TRBJ1-5; D: .; DNA: TGTGCCAGCAGTCCTGGGGGGTGGGGTCAGCCCCAGCATTTT; CDR3: CASSPGGWGQPQHF
V: TRBV29-1; size: .; J: TRBJ1-2; D: .; DNA: TGCAGCGTCGAAGGGGGAGGTTGGAGTGATGGCTACACCTTC; CDR3: CSVEGGGWSDGYTF
V: TRBV14; size: once; J: TRBJ1-3; D: .; DNA: TGTGCCAGCAGCCAAGTTGGGGCCTTCGGGAACACCATATATTTT; CDR3: CASSQVGAFGNTIYF
V: TRBV5-6; size: .; J: TRBJ1-3; D: .; DNA: TGTGCCAGCAGCTTTGGGGGGGCTGGAAACACCATATATTTT; CDR3: CASSFGGAGNTIYF
V: TRBV9; size: .; J: TRBJ2-7; D: .; DNA: TGTGCCAGCAGCATTGGGGGGCCATTAGATCGCTCCTACGAGCAGTACTTC; CDR3: CASSIGGPLDRSYEQYF
V: TRBV11-1; size: .; J: TRBJ2-7; D: .; DNA: TGTGCCAGCAGCTTTTATGACGGCTCCTACGAGCAGTACTTC; CDR3: CASSFYDGSYEQYF